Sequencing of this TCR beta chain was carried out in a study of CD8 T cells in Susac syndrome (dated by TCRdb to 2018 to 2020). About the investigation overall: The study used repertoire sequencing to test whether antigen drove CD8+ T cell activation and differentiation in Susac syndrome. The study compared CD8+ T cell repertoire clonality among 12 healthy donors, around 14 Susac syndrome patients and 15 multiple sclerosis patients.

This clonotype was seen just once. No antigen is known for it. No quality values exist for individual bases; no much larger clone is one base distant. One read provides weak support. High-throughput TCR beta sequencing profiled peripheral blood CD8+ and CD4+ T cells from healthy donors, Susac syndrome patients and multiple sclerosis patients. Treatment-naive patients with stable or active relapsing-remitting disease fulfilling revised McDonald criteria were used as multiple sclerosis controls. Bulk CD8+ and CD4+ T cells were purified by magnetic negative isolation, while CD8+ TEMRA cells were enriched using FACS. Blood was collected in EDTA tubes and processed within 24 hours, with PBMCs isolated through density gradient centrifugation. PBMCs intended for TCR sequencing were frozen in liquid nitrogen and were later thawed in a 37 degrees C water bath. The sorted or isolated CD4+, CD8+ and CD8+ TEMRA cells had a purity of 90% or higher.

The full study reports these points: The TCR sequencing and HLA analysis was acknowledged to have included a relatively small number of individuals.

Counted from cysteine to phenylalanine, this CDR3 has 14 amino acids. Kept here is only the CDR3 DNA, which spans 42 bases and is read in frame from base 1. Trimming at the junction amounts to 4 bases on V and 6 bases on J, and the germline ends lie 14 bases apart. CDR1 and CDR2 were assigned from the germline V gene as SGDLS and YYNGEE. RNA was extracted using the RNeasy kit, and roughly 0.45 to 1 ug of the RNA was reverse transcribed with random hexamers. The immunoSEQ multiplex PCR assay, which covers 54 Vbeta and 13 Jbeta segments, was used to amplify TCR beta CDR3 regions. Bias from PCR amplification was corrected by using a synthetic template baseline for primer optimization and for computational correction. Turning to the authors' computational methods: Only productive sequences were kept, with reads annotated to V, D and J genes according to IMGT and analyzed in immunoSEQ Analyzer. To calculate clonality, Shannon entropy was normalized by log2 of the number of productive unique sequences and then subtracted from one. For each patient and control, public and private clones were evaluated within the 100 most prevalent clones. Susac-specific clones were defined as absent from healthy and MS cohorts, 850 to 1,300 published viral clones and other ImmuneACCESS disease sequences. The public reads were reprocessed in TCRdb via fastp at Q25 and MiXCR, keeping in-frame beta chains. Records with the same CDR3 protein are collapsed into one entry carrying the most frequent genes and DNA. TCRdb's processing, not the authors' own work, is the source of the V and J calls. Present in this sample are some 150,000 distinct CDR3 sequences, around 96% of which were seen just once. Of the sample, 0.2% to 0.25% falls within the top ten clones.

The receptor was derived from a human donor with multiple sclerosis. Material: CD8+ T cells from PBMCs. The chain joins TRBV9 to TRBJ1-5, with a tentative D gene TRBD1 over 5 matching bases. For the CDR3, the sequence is CASSKGASSQPQHF. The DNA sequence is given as TGTGCCAGCAGCAAAGGGGCCTCAAGTCAGCCCCAGCATTTT. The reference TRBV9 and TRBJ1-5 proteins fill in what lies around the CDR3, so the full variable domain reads DSGVTQTPKHLITATGQRVTLRCSPRSGDLSVYWYQQSLDQGLQFLIQYYNGEERAKGNILERFSAQQFPDLHSELNLSSLELGDSALYFCASSKGASSQPQHFGDGTRLSIL.